This T cell receptor (beta chain) was identified in a study of CD8+ T cells in alopecia areata (dated by TCRdb to 2016 to 2019). Notes on the research overall: The treated patients took part in an open-label pilot trial in which moderate-to-severe alopecia areata was treated with oral tofacitinib at 5 to 10 mg twice daily. Tofacitinib was given for 6 to 18 months, followed by 6 months of follow-up off drug to assess delayed response and recurrence. For the treated patients, the SALT score, which quantifies what percentage of scalp surface area is affected, served as the measure of disease severity. The study used high-throughput TCRbeta sequencing to examine T cell clonal expansion in alopecia areata, in both the C3H/HeJ mouse model and human patients. On the human side, TCRbeta sequencing was run on scalp tissue and on sorted CD4+ and CD8+ peripheral blood T cells from healthy controls and from alopecia areata patients with either patchy or totalis/universalis disease. Biopsies were taken from tofacitinib-treated patients at baseline and again at 4 and 24 weeks into treatment, and several of those patients also had a later scalp biopsy. Clonality in the scalp was compared among normal scalp (n=4), patchy alopecia areata scalp (n=8), and alopecia totalis/universalis scalp (n=8). RNA was extracted with the PAXgene miRNA kit for fixed scalp, the miRNeasy kit for PBMCs, and the RNeasy kit for mouse skin. TCRbeta CDR3 regions were amplified by immunoSEQ multiplex PCR with 35 Vbeta forward and 13 Jbeta reverse primers.

CDR1 and CDR2 (LNHDA, SQIVND) derive from the germline V gene (reference sequence). The CDR3 starts with the cysteine, ends with the phenylalanine, and has 12 residues. CDR3 DNA only is kept here, 36 bases in frame from base 1. Trimming at the junction amounts to 10 bases on V and 2 bases on J, and the germline ends lie 12 bases apart. Study-wide conclusions, independent of this receptor: With tofacitinib, both scalp clonality and the number of expanded CD8+ clones among the top 100 scalp clones went down significantly. Because the treated cohort was small and had just a single nonresponder, larger studies are needed to establish links between baseline CD8+ expansion and response. Shared TCR sequences between patients were less evident than in mice, which may be partly attributable to HLA diversity in the patient population. During tofacitinib treatment, many expanded lesional clones remained in scalp and blood, and this persistence may partly explain relapse after treatment is stopped. Higher clonality and more expanded CD8+ clones were observed in lesional scalp than in normal scalp, particularly in alopecia totalis/universalis, a finding suggestive of antigenic drive. Unlike mouse skin, which is dominated by gammadelta T cells, normal human skin has resident alphabeta T cells that are also sequenced, and this complicates analysis of the scalp TCR repertoire.

To prepare the library, the immunoSEQ multiplex PCR assay was applied. RNA was extracted from all samples and reverse transcribed into cDNA as template for TCR sequencing. First-strand cDNA was synthesized with SuperScript III using a 2:1 mix of oligo-dT and random hexamers. A synthetic immune receptor repertoire was used to measure amplification bias, and any remaining bias was corrected computationally. Regarding the original processing steps: Raw reads were preprocessed for error removal, and CDR3 was defined according to IMGT conventions as running from the conserved cysteine to phenylalanine. Clonality was calculated as 1 minus Shannon entropy normalized by log2 of the number of productive unique TCRs. Whether scalp clones were CD4 or CD8 was inferred by matching scalp TCRbeta sequences against CD4 and CD8 repertoires sorted from blood. TCRdb mirrors the immuneACCESS table, restricted to in-frame sequences. Some clones are absent from its copies; in checked studies, under half trace to an unresolved V gene, and the reason for the others is unknown. V, J and clone size are those of that table, while D and trimming were read from the DNA. This sample has roughly 100,000 clones in its table, and 65% to 90% of those were observed once. The leading ten clones occupy roughly 10% of the sample.

The treatment or condition tag for this specimen amounts to: oral pan-JAK inhibitor, 5-10 mg twice daily. Lesional scalp punch biopsies and peripheral blood were collected from alopecia areata patients. PBMCs were separated by density centrifugation and stained for CD3, CD4 and CD8, after which CD4+ and CD8+ T cells were sorted on a FACSAria. Regarding this clone: Its antigen specificity is not known. Base qualities are not at hand, and no much larger clone is one base apart.

This sequence uses TRBV19 and TRBJ2-7; TRBD1 could be the D gene, as 6 bases match. The input for sequencing was CD8+ T cells sorted from blood, taken at approximately week 30, from a patient treated with tofacitinib. This TCR derives from a human donor with alopecia areata. This receptor carries the CDR3 CATSQGPYEQYF. The DNA sequence follows: TGTGCCACCTCACAGGGCCCCTACGAGCAGTACTTC.